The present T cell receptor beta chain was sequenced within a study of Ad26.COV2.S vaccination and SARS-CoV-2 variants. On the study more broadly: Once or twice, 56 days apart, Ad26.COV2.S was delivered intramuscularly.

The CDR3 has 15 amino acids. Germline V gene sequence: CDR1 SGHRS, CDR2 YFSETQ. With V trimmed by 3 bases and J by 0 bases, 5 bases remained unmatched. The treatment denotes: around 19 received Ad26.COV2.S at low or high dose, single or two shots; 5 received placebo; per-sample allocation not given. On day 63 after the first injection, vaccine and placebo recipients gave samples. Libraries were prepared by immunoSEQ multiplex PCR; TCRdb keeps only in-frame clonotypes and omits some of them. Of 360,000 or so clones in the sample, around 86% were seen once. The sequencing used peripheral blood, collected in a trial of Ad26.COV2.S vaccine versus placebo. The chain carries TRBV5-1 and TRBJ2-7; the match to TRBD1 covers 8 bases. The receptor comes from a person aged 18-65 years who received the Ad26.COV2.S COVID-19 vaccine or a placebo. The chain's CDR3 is CASSWTGPSSYEQYF. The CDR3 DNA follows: TGCGCCAGCAGCTGGACAGGGCCTAGCTCCTACGAGCAGTACTTC.